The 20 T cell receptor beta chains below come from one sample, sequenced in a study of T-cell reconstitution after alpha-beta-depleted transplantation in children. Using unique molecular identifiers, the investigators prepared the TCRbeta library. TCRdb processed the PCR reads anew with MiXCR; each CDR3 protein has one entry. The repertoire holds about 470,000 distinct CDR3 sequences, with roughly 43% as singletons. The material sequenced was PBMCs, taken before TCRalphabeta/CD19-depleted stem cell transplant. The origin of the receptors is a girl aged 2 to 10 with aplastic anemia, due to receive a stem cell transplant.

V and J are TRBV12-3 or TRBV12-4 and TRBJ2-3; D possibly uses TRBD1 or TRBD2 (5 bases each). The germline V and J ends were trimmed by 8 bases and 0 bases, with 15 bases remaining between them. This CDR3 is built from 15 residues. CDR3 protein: CASRIGWGSTDTQYF. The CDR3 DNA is TGTGCCAGCCGTATAGGTTGGGGGAGCACAGATACGCAGTATTTT.

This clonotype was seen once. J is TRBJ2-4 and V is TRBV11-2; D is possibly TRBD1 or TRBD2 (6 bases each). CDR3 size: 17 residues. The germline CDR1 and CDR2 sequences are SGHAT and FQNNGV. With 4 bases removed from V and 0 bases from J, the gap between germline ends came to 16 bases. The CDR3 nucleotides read TGTGCCAGCAGCTCCAGGGGCAGGGGACTAGCCAAAAACATTCAGTACTTC. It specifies CASSSRGRGLAKNIQYF.

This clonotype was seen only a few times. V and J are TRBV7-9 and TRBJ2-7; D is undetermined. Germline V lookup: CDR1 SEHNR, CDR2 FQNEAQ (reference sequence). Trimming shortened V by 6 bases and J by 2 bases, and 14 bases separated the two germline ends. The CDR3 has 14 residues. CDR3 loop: CASSPRRTPYEQYF. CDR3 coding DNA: TGTGCCAGCAGTCCTAGGCGGACCCCCTACGAGCAGTACTTC.

The CDR3: CASSQQGTAFF. CDR3 bases: TGCGCCAGCAGCCAACAGGGTACGGCTTTCTTT. V gene TRBV4-1 combines with J gene TRBJ1-1; maybe TRBD1 (5 bases). Trimming took off 2 bases at V and 11 bases at J, with 9 bases between the two ends. From germline, CDR1 is MGHRA and CDR2 YSYEKL. This CDR3 contains 11 residues.

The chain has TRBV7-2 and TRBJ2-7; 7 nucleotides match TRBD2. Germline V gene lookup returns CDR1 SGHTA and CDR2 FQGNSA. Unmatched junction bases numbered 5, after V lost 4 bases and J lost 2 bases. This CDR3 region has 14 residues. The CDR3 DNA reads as TGTGCCAGCAGCTCGCTGACTAGCACCTACGAGCAGTACTTC. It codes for CASSSLTSTYEQYF.

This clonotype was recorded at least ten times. The CDR3 region is CASSVDRGIVGNTEAFF. The CDR3 DNA reads as TGTGCCAGCAGTGTCGACAGGGGGATCGTAGGGAACACTGAAGCTTTCTTT. This chain links TRBV6-2 or TRBV6-3 with TRBJ1-1; 9 nucleotides align to TRBD1. The CDR3 runs 17 residues. Germline trimming cut 5 bases from V and 1 base from J; bases unmatched to any gene: 11. In germline, CDR1 is MNHEY, CDR2 SVGEGT.

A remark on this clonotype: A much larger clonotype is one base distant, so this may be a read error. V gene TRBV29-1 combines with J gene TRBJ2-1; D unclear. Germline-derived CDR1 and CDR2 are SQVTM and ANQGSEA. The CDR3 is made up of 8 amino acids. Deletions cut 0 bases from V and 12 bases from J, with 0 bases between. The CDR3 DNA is TGCAGCGTTGAAGAGCAGTTCTTC. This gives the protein CSVEEQFF.

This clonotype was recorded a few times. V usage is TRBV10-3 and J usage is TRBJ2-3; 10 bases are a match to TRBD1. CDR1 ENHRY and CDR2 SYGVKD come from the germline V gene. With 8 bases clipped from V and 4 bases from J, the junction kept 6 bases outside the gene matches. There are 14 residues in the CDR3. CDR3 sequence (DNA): TGTGCCATCGCGGGACAGGGGATGGCAGATACGCAGTATTTT. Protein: CAIAGQGMADTQYF.

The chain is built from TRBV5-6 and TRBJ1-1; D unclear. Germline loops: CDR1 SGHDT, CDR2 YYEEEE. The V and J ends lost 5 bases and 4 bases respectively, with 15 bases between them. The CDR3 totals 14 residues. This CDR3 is CASRVGKVATEAFF. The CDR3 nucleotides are TGTGCCAGCAGGGTCGGGAAAGTAGCCACTGAAGCTTTCTTT.

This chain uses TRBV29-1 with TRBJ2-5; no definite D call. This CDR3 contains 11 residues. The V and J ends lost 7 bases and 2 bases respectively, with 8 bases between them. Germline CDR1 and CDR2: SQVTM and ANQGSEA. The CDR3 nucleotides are TGCAGCGACCCCCCTCAAGAGACCCAGTACTTC. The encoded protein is CSDPPQETQYF.

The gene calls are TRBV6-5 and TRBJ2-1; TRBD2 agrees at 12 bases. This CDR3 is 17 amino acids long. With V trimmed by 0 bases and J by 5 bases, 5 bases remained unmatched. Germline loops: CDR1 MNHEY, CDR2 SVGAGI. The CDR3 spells CASSYSLAGGPHNEQFF. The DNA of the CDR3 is TGTGCCAGCAGTTACTCTCTAGCGGGAGGGCCCCACAATGAGCAGTTCTTC.

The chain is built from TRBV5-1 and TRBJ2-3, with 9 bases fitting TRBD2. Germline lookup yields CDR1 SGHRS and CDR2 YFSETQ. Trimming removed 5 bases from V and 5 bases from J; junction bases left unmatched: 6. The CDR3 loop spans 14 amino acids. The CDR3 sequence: CASRQAGGQDTQYF. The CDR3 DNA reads TGCGCCAGCAGGCAAGCGGGAGGACAAGATACGCAGTATTTT.

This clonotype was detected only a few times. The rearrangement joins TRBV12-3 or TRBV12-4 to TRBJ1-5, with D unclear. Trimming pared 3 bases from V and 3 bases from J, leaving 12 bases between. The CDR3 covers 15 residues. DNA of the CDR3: TGTGCCAGCAGTTTCAACACTGGGTTCAATCAGCCCCAGCATTTT. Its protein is CASSFNTGFNQPQHF.

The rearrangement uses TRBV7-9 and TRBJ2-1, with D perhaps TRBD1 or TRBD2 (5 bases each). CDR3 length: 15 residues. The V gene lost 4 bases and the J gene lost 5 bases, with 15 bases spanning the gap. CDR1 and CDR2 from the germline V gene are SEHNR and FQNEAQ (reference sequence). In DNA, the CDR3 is TGTGCCAGCAGCTCCACGGGGCTAGGGGACAATGAGCAGTTCTTC. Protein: CASSSTGLGDNEQFF.

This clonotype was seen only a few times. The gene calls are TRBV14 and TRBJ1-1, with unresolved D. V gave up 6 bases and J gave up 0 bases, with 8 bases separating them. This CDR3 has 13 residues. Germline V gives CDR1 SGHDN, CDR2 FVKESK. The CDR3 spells CASRLDLNTEAFF. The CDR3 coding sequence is TGTGCCAGCAGATTGGACCTGAACACTGAAGCTTTCTTT.

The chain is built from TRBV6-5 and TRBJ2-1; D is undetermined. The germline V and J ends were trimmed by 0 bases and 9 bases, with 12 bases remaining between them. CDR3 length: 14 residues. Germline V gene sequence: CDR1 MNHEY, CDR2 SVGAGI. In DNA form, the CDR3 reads TGTGCCAGCAGTTACTCGGGCCCCAGCTCTGAGCAGTTCTTC. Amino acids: CASSYSGPSSEQFF.

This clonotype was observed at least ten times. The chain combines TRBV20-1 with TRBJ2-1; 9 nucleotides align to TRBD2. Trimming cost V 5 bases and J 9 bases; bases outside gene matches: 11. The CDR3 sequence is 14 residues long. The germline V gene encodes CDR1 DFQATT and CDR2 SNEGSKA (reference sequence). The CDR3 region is CSAHLGAGGAEQFF. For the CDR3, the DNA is TGCAGTGCTCACCTCGGGGCGGGAGGGGCTGAGCAGTTCTTC.

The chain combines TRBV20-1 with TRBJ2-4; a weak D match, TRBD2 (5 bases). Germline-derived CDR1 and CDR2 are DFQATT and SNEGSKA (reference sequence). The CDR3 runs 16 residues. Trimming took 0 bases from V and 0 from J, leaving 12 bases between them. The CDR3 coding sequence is TGCAGTGCTAGAGAGGTGGTAGGACTAGCCAAAAACATTCAGTACTTC. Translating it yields CSAREVVGLAKNIQYF.

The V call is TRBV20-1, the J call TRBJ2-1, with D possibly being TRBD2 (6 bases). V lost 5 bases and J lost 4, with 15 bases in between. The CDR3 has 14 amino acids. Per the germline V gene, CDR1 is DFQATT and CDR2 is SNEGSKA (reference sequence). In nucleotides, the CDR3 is TGCAGTGCTCTACGGATAGGAGGGTACAATGAGCAGTTCTTC. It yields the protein CSALRIGGYNEQFF.

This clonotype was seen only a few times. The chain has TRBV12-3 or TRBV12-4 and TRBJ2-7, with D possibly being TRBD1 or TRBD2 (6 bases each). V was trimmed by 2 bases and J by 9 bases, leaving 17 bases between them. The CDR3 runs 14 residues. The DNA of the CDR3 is TGTGCCAGCAGTTTATCGGGGGCCTCCCGGGGGCAGTACTTC. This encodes CASSLSGASRGQYF.